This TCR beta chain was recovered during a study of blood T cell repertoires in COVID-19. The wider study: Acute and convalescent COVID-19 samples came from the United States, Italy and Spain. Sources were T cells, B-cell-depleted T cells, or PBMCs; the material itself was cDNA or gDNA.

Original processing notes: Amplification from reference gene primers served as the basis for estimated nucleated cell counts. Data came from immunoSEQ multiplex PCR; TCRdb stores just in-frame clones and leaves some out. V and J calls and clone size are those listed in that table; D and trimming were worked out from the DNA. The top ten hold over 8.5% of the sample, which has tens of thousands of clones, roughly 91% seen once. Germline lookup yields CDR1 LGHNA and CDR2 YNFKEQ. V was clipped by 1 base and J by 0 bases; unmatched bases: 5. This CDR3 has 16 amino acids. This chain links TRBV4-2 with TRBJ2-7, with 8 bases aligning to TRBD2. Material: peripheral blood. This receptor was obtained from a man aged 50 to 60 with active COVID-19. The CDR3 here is CASSQGERGSSYEQYF. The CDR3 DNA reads TGTGCCAGCAGCCAAGGTGAGCGGGGGTCCTCCTACGAGCAGTACTTC.